The source of this T cell receptor beta chain is a study of blood T cell repertoires in COVID-19. Study details: PBMCs, B-cell-depleted T cells, or T cells provided the cDNA or gDNA that made up the material.

Germline CDR1 is MNHEY and CDR2 is SVGAGI. V trimming: 2 bases; J trimming: 8 bases; junction bases outside the gene matches: 3. CDR3 size: 14 residues. In Seattle, patients joined the study during active infection and were tracked longitudinally. Generated by immunoSEQ multiplex PCR, the TCRdb table keeps only in-frame clones and is missing some. The sample records about 250,000 clones, 65% to 90% being singletons. The V and J genes are TRBV6-5 and TRBJ1-6; 7 nucleotides agree with TRBD1. Sequencing input: peripheral blood. The sequence derives from a man aged 45-65 years with COVID-19, enrolled during active disease. CDR3 region: CASSYRGPDSPLHF. The CDR3 nucleotides read TGTGCCAGCAGTTACAGGGGGCCGGATTCACCCCTCCACTTT.